Below, 17 T cell receptor beta chains from the same sample are listed, as sequenced in a study of T cells in Graves' hyperthyroidism and ophthalmopathy. Using RNA transcripts as the source, TCR beta CDR3 regions were amplified. Primed by the HTBI set, a first-round RT-PCR was run on the TCR CDR3. TCRdb ran MiXCR on the multiplex PCR reads and lists one entry per CDR3 protein. The sample lists 450,000 to 700,000 distinct CDR3 sequences; around 42% were seen once. The sequenced sample consisted of peripheral blood or thyroid tissue (not recorded which). These receptors all come from a woman aged 18-29 years with Graves' hyperthyroidism.

This clonotype was seen repeatedly, ten times or more. For the CDR3, the DNA is TGTGCCAGCAGCCTCGGTGTCGTCAATCAGCCCCAGCATTTT. Its protein is CASSLGVVNQPQHF. The V and J genes are TRBV7-2 and TRBJ1-5; D is undetermined. V was cut by 5 bases and J by 3 bases, with 11 bases left in between. This CDR3 is 14 amino acids long. Germline lookup yields CDR1 SGHTA and CDR2 FQGNSA.

This rearrangement joins TRBV20-1 to TRBJ2-1, with TRBD1 as a possible D gene (5 bases). The V end was cut by 6 bases, the J end by 2 bases, with 11 bases between. CDR3 length: 13 residues. The germline V gene has CDR1 DFQATT and CDR2 SNEGSKA (reference sequence). CDR3: CSAPGQTYNEQFF. CDR3 DNA sequence: TGCAGTGCCCCAGGGCAAACCTACAATGAGCAGTTCTTC.

This clonotype was seen more than once but under ten times. J is TRBJ2-5 and V is TRBV5-6; a weak D match, TRBD2 (6 bases). Germline CDR1 reads SGHDT; CDR2 reads YYEEEE. The V and J ends lost 0 bases and 4 bases respectively, with 22 bases between them. The CDR3 covers 18 residues. The CDR3 sequence is CASSLARRAEQQGETQYF. The CDR3 DNA reads TGTGCCAGCAGCTTGGCGAGGAGGGCCGAACAACAAGGAGAGACCCAGTACTTC.

Note on this clonotype: One end of the junction is discordant with germline, which a read error may explain. This chain links TRBV9 with TRBJ1-1; TRBD1 aligns across 9 bases. This CDR3 contains 15 residues. The V gene's germline CDR1 is SGDLS and CDR2 YYNGEE. This chain's CDR3 is CASSQDGTGNAEAFF. CDR3 sequence (DNA): TGTGCCAGCAGCCAAGATGGGACAGGGAACGCTGAAGCTTTCTTT.

The CDR3 bases are TGCGCCAGCAGCTCCACTGGGACAACTAATGAAAAACTGTTTTTT. It encodes CASSSTGTTNEKLFF. The gene calls are TRBV5-1 and TRBJ1-4; D is uncertain. In germline, CDR1 is SGHRS, CDR2 YFSETQ. The ends were cut back, 3 bases at V and 0 bases at J, with 9 bases in the middle. CDR3 length: 15 amino acids.

As regards this clonotype: This could be a read error, since a much larger clone is one nucleotide away. The chain couples TRBV4-1 to TRBJ2-2; TRBD2 matches at 7 bases. CDR1 is MGHRA and CDR2 is YSYEKL in the germline V gene. The CDR3 is made up of 16 amino acids. Trimming removed 5 bases from V and 6 bases from J; junction bases left unmatched: 12. The CDR3 region is CASSYALAGAAGELFF. Here the CDR3 DNA reads TGCGCCAGCAGCTATGCCCTGGCGGGAGCAGCCGGGGAGCTGTTTTTT.

This clonotype was detected only once. This rearrangement joins TRBV25-1 to TRBJ1-1; a possible D gene is TRBD1 (5 bases). The CDR3 is 15 amino acids. Deletions cut 4 bases from V and 3 bases from J, with 15 bases between. Germline CDR1 and CDR2: MGHDK and SYGVNS. The CDR3: CASSASRGRYTEAFF. The CDR3 nucleotides are TGTGCCAGCAGTGCTAGTAGGGGTCGATACACTGAAGCTTTCTTT.

CDR3 protein: CATSRAYIRENSPLHF. The DNA for the CDR3 is TGTGCCACCAGCAGAGCATATATACGAGAGAATTCACCCCTCCACTTT. The V call is TRBV15, the J call TRBJ1-6, with no clear D. CDR1 and CDR2 from the germline V gene are LNHNV and YYDKDF (reference sequence). This CDR3 comprises 16 residues. V lost 1 base to trimming and J lost 7 bases, with 14 bases between them.

The rearrangement links TRBV18 to TRBJ1-2, with D unresolved. Trimming stripped 3 bases from V and 7 bases from J, with 12 bases between. Germline CDR1 and CDR2: KGHSH and LQKENI. The CDR3 loop spans 13 amino acids. The CDR3 sequence: CASSPIAGGGYTF. For the CDR3, the DNA is TGTGCCAGCTCACCTATCGCGGGAGGTGGCTACACCTTC.

The chain employs TRBV2 and TRBJ2-2; TRBD1 is a possible D gene (5 bases). Germline V gives CDR1 SNHLY, CDR2 FYNNEI. The CDR3 contains 14 residues. The V end was cut by 6 bases, the J end by 0 bases, with 8 bases between. The CDR3: CASRLQANTGELFF. In DNA form, the CDR3 reads TGTGCCAGCAGGTTACAGGCGAACACCGGGGAGCTGTTTTTT.

This clonotype was seen at least ten times. CDR3 residues: CASTPLTGAYEQYF. The CDR3 nucleotides are TGTGCCAGCACTCCACTGACAGGGGCCTACGAGCAGTACTTC. This chain connects TRBV6-5 to TRBJ2-7; 8 nucleotides line up with TRBD1. This CDR3 is 14 amino acids long. The germline V gene encodes CDR1 MNHEY and CDR2 SVGAGI. The trim removed 7 bases at V and 2 bases at J, leaving 7 bases unmatched.

This clonotype was observed at least ten times. The J gene is TRBJ1-2, the V gene TRBV6-5; D perhaps matches TRBD1 (5 bases). Germline V CDR1 and CDR2: MNHEY, SVGAGI. The germline V and J ends were trimmed by 6 bases and 2 bases, with 10 bases remaining between them. The CDR3 runs 13 residues. CDR3 amino acids: CASRSGENYGYTF. The CDR3 coding sequence is TGTGCCAGCAGGTCGGGGGAGAACTATGGCTACACCTTC.

A remark on this clonotype: This may stem from a read error, because a much larger clone lies one nucleotide away. The conserved phenylalanine or tryptophan normally closing the CDR3 is absent here, so this likely arose from a read error. V gene TRBV11-2 combines with J gene TRBJ2-7; 9 nucleotides match TRBD1. Germline V gives CDR1 SGHAT, CDR2 FQNNGV. This CDR3 is built from 15 residues. J lost 6 bases, V lost 1 base, and 7 bases had no gene match. The CDR3: CASSLVSQGAGEQYL. The CDR3, as DNA: TGTGCCAGCAGCTTAGTCTCACAGGGGGCAGGCGAGCAGTACCTC.

Of note for this clonotype: A much larger clone differs by one base, so this may be a read error. The CDR3 is CASSLAVTSGGSEQYF. CDR3 nucleotides: TGCGCCAGCAGCTTGGCCGTTACTAGCGGGGGTAGCGAGCAGTACTTC. The chain uses TRBV5-1 and TRBJ2-7, with TRBD2 matching 11 bases. V shed 0 bases, J shed 6 bases, and the junction held 8 bases outside the gene matches. The CDR3 has 16 residues. Germline CDR1 SGHRS, CDR2 YFSETQ.

This clonotype was recorded a few times. The junction does not match germline at one end; this may be a read error. The chain combines TRBV12-5 with TRBJ2-2, with D possibly matching TRBD1 (8 bases). Germline CDR1 reads LGHNT; CDR2 reads FRNRAP. The CDR3 consists of 14 residues. CDR3 coding DNA: TGTGCTAGTGGTGGACAGGGAAGGGGCGGGGGGCTGTTTTTT. This translates into CASGGQGRGGGLFF.

Ten or more counts support this clonotype. This chain connects TRBV2 to TRBJ2-7; D is ambiguous. Trimming left V 4 bases short and J 0 bases short, with 13 bases between. Per germline, CDR1 SNHLY and CDR2 FYNNEI. CDR3 length: 15 amino acids. CDR3 protein: CASSAADRYSYEQYF. For the CDR3, the DNA is TGTGCCAGCAGTGCCGCTGATAGATACTCCTACGAGCAGTACTTC.

The chain couples TRBV20-1 to TRBJ1-2; D might be TRBD1 (6 bases). CDR1 and CDR2 from the germline V gene are DFQATT and SNEGSKA (reference sequence). V was shortened by 4 bases and J by 8 bases, with 14 bases between the two germline ends. The CDR3 is 12 residues long. As DNA, the CDR3 is TGCAGTGCTAAAGATGGCACAGGGGGCTACACCTTC. Protein sequence: CSAKDGTGGYTF.